This T cell receptor beta chain was captured in a study of T-cell memory formation after mild COVID-19. Study context: TCR clusters were mostly confined to one donor each.

TCRdb redid the calling of the 5' RACE reads with MiXCR, one entry per CDR3 protein. The sample lists 430,000 or so distinct CDR3 sequences, 20% to 30% occurring once. Study-level findings and limits: Pre-infection memory carried some responding clones, suggesting that cross-reactive memory joined. Whether day 37 second-wave clones are SARS-CoV-2-specific was not confirmed.

Germline CDR1 DFQATT, CDR2 SNEGSKA (reference sequence). This CDR3 region has 15 residues. Trimming pared 4 bases from V and 3 bases from J, leaving 16 bases between. As to this clonotype: Its antigen is currently unknown.

The source is an adult woman who had mild COVID-19 (a few samples of this study predate the infection). Cell type and time point are not known. The material sequenced was PBMCs or a T cell subset sorted from them (not recorded which). The chain is built from TRBV20-1 and TRBJ2-1; unclear D gene. The CDR3 DNA sequence: TGCAGTGCTACCGCTAGGCAGCTGATCTACAATGAGCAGTTCTTC. This sequence encodes CSATARQLIYNEQFF.